A selection of T cell receptor beta chains follows, all from one sample in a study of T cells in Graves' hyperthyroidism and ophthalmopathy. One entry per CDR3 protein results from TCRdb running MiXCR on the multiplex PCR reads. The table records about 55,000 distinct CDR3 sequences, about 57% of them present only once. The sequenced material came from blood. The source is a woman in her sixties with Graves' ophthalmopathy. CDR3s include the opening cysteine and the closing phenylalanine or tryptophan. Each record gives: J gene, D gene, V gene, CDR3 protein. The D gene is left open where the match is weak.

TRBJ1-2	TRBD1	TRBV28	CASSSTGAYGYTF
TRBJ1-5	.	TRBV10-3	CAISGDRSNQPQHF
TRBJ1-2	.	TRBV11-2	CASSPGGIQLLPNYGYTF
TRBJ1-6	TRBD1	TRBV19	CASSIRAGQSNSPLHF
TRBJ2-1	TRBD2	TRBV19	CASSIGTGGRAIGSYNEQFF
TRBJ1-1	.	TRBV7-3	CAGTPKGVRGAEAFF
TRBJ1-2	.	TRBV6-1	CASSERRLRGTFNYGYTF
TRBJ2-1	TRBD2	TRBV7-2	CASSLSSGGAGGEQFF
TRBJ2-1	TRBD2	TRBV10-2	CASSVGLAGGPLYNEQFF
TRBJ1-6	.	TRBV7-6	CASSLGIDNSPLHF
TRBJ2-7	.	TRBV6-1	CASSEVGQGRVEQYF
TRBJ2-5	.	TRBV7-2	CASSLEGGTQYF
TRBJ1-5	TRBD1	TRBV19	CASSKSGGFGQPQHF
TRBJ2-1	TRBD2	TRBV9	CASSVAAHPSGRFAYNEQFF
TRBJ2-1	.	TRBV20-1	CSARDWGGGHDEQFF
TRBJ2-5	.	TRBV6-5	CASSYGGRGLQETQYF
TRBJ2-7	TRBD1	TRBV14	CASSQAGQGDYEQYF
TRBJ2-4	TRBD1	TRBV29-1	CSVESSGQGEGLAKNIQYF